The clone carrying this TCR beta chain was picked up a small number of times. Repertoires were generated with immunoSEQ multiplex PCR, while TCRdb's copy carries only in-frame clones and drops some. In the table there are around 57,000 clones, around 83% of which are singletons. The data were taken from a study of OX40 agonist ivuxolimab in advanced cancers. The germline V gene has CDR1 SGHVS and CDR2 FNYEAQ. The trim removed 5 bases at V and 0 bases at J, leaving 7 bases unmatched. The CDR3 loop spans 16 amino acids. The source of this sequence is an adult with an advanced solid tumor such as melanoma, head and neck, liver or kidney cancer. The sequences come from CD4+ or CD8+ T cells sorted from blood, collected in a trial of the OX40 agonist ivuxolimab. The J gene is TRBJ1-3, the V gene TRBV7-6; 7 nucleotides match TRBD1. This CDR3 is CASSTTGAHSGNTIYF. DNA of the CDR3: TGTGCCAGCAGCACCACAGGGGCCCACTCTGGAAACACCATATATTTT.